This TCR beta chain was recorded in a study of blood T cell repertoires in COVID-19. CDR3 length: 16 amino acids. CDR1 LGHNA and CDR2 YNFKEQ come from the germline V gene. V was pared by 5 bases and J by 0 bases, with 15 bases between. The method was immunoSEQ multiplex PCR; TCRdb's version includes in-frame clones alone and lacks a portion of them. Of around 250,000 clones listed, roughly 85% are singletons. The clonotype originates from a woman in her fifties or sixties who had recovered from COVID-19. Sequencing input: PBMCs or T cells enriched from blood (not recorded which). V and J are TRBV4-2 and TRBJ2-3, with D perhaps TRBD1 (5 bases). CDR3 sequence: CASSSHGAASTDTQYF. The CDR3 nucleotides read TGTGCCAGCAGCTCTCATGGGGCCGCTAGCACAGATACGCAGTATTTT.